The 5 T cell receptor beta chains presented below share a single source sample, sequenced in a study of T-cell memory formation after mild COVID-19. From the 5' RACE reads, TCRdb called clonotypes with MiXCR, one entry per CDR3 protein. The sample contains approximately 580,000 distinct CDR3 sequences, roughly 22% of which appear only once. The sample was PBMCs or a T cell subset sorted from them (not recorded which). The receptors here all came from an adult woman who had mild COVID-19 (a few samples of this study predate the infection). Cell type and time point are not known.

This clonotype was seen a few times. The rearrangement joins TRBV5-1 to TRBJ1-1; D not certain. CDR3 length equals 15 residues. Trimming removed 3 bases at V and 1 base at J, with 13 bases between. Germline values: CDR1 SGHRS, CDR2 YFSETQ. The CDR3 region is CASSSLTRPNTEAFF. The CDR3, as DNA: TGCGCCAGCAGCTCCTTAACGAGGCCGAACACTGAAGCTTTCTTT.

The table lists this clonotype with a few counts. The chain is built from TRBV12-3 or TRBV12-4 and TRBJ2-1; D remains ambiguous. V was cut by 3 bases and J by 13 bases, with 10 bases left in between. CDR3 size: 11 residues. CDR3 DNA sequence: TGTGCCAGCAGTTTCGAGCTACCTCAGTTCTTC. Translating gives CASSFELPQFF.

The chain combines TRBV6-2 or TRBV6-3 with TRBJ2-1; 8 nucleotides align to TRBD2. Looked up from germline, CDR1 is MNHEY and CDR2 is SVGEGT. The CDR3 is 17 residues long. J gave up 8 bases and V 8 bases, and 20 bases lay outside the gene matches. The CDR3 DNA is TGTGCCAGCGGCTTCGGGAGGGGAGGCGACAGGCGGCATGAGCAGTTCTTC. This gives the protein CASGFGRGGDRRHEQFF.

The chain combines TRBV4-1 with TRBJ2-5; 7 bases map to TRBD1. The germline V gene has CDR1 MGHRA and CDR2 YSYEKL. The V and J ends lost 2 bases and 5 bases, in that order; junction bases with no gene match: 5. The CDR3 is made up of 14 amino acids. In DNA, the CDR3 is TGCGCCAGCAGCCAAACCGGGACAGAGGAGACCCAGTACTTC. It translates to CASSQTGTEETQYF.

This clonotype was observed a few times. The CDR3 loop is CASSQYRTDTQYF. In nucleotides, the CDR3 is TGTGCCAGCAGCCAATACCGCACAGATACGCAGTATTTT. The V gene is TRBV3-1, the J gene TRBJ2-3; D remains ambiguous. V lost 2 bases and J 1 base, leaving 4 bases between the germline ends. Per the germline V gene, CDR1 is LGHDT and CDR2 is YNNKEL (reference sequence). The CDR3 contains 13 residues.